These T cell receptor beta chains were read from a single sample in a study of T cell responses to AZD1222 COVID-19 vaccine. Libraries were prepared by immunoSEQ multiplex PCR; TCRdb keeps only in-frame clonotypes and omits some of them. Of under 150,000 clones in the sample, around 90% were seen once. The material sequenced was peripheral blood, taken 28 days after the second AZD1222 dose. The receptors derive from an adult who received the AZD1222 COVID-19 vaccine. CDR3s include the opening cysteine and the closing phenylalanine or tryptophan. Fields, in order: CDR3 length, D gene, clone size, J gene, V gene, CDR3 DNA, CDR3 protein. D genes are given only for firm matches. Only part of the rows carry a size: once, few, many, or a class if the clone is expanded.

>12|-|few|TRBJ1-2|TRBV6-2/TRBV6-3
TGTGCCAGCAGTTACGGCGGCCATGGCTACACCTTC
CASSYGGHGYTF
>14|-|-|TRBJ1-2|TRBV10-3
TGTGCCATCAGTGATAACAGTATTAACTATGGCTACACCTTC
CAISDNSINYGYTF
>13|-|-|TRBJ1-1|TRBV5-1
TGCGCCAGCAGCGTATCAAGGAACACTGAAGCTTTCTTT
CASSVSRNTEAFF
>17|TRBD2|-|TRBJ2-1|TRBV3-1/TRBV3-2
TGTGCCAGCAGCCAAGGCGGGACTAGCGGAGGGGACAATGAGCAGTTCTTC
CASSQGGTSGGDNEQFF
>15|-|few|TRBJ1-5|TRBV7-9
TGTGCCAGCAGCTTAGCTAAACAGGGAGATCAGCCCCAGCATTTT
CASSLAKQGDQPQHF
>15|TRBD1|-|TRBJ2-3|TRBV6-6
TGTGCCAGCAGTACGGGACAGCTAAGCACAGATACGCAGTATTTT
CASSTGQLSTDTQYF
>14|TRBD2|-|TRBJ2-3|TRBV19
TGTGCCAGTAAGGCTAGCGGGACCACAGATACGCAGTATTTT
CASKASGTTDTQYF
>12|-|-|TRBJ1-6|TRBV30
TGTGCCTGGAAAAGGTTGTCTTCACCCCTCCACTTT
CAWKRLSSPLHF
>14|-|-|TRBJ2-5|TRBV11-3
TGTGCCAGCAGCTTTAGGCGGGGAGAAGAGACCCAGTACTTC
CASSFRRGEETQYF
>14|-|-|TRBJ1-1|TRBV29-1
TGCAGCGTTGAAGTTTGGCACGGGGACACTGAAGCTTTCTTT
CSVEVWHGDTEAFF
>13|-|-|TRBJ1-1|TRBV5-4
TGTGCCAGCAGCTTAACACCGAACACTGAAGCTTTCTTT
CASSLTPNTEAFF
>18|TRBD1|-|TRBJ1-5|TRBV27
TGTGCCAGCAGTTCGGGACAGGGGAATGAGTATAGCAATCAGCCCCAGCATTTT
CASSSGQGNEYSNQPQHF
>13|-|-|TRBJ1-2|TRBV28
TGTGCCAGCAGCCCGACAGGCAACTATGGCTACACCTTC
CASSPTGNYGYTF
>14|TRBD1|-|TRBJ2-5|TRBV30
TGTGCCTCCGAACGGACAGGGGGCACGCAGACCCAGTACTTC
CASERTGGTQTQYF
>14|-|few|TRBJ1-5|TRBV6-2/TRBV6-3
TGTGCCAGCAGTTACGGGAGTAGCAATCAGCCCCAGCATTTT
CASSYGSSNQPQHF
>15|-|few|TRBJ1-2|TRBV6-5
TGTGCCAGCAGTTCCTCAGGGTTTCTCAGGGATGGCTACACCTTC
CASSSSGFLRDGYTF
>12|-|-|TRBJ1-3|TRBV28
TGTGCCAGCAGTATCCCTGGAAACACCATATATTTT
CASSIPGNTIYF
>17|TRBD2|-|TRBJ2-1|TRBV9
TGTGCCAGCAGCGAAAGACCCGGGACTAGCGGGAGCTATGAGCAGTTCTTC
CASSERPGTSGSYEQFF
>15|TRBD1|-|TRBJ1-1|TRBV11-2
TGTGCCAGCAGCTCCGACAGGGGGGCAATCACTGAAGCTTTCTTT
CASSSDRGAITEAFF
>17|-|-|TRBJ2-6|TRBV28
TGTGCCAGCAGTTCTGAAGGGAGGCAGTTTGGGGCCAACGTCCTGACTTTC
CASSSEGRQFGANVLTF
>14|TRBD1|-|TRBJ2-4|TRBV7-2
TGTGCCAGCAGCCGTACAGGGATTGAGGGGGCTCAGTACTTC
CASSRTGIEGAQYF
>13|TRBD1|-|TRBJ1-4|TRBV19
TGTGCCAGTTGCGAACAGGGGTGTGAAAAACTGTTTTTT
CASCEQGCEKLFF
>15|-|-|TRBJ2-7|TRBV5-1
TGCGCCAGCAGCGCGGACTACAGGGACTCCTACGAGCAGTACTTC
CASSADYRDSYEQYF
>16|-|-|TRBJ2-1|TRBV5-1
TGCGCCAGCAGCTTGGCCTTTACAGGCTCCTACAATGAGCAGTTCTTC
CASSLAFTGSYNEQFF